The 6 T cell receptor beta chains listed next were all sequenced from one sample in a study of shared clonotypes between healthy human individuals (dated by TCRdb to between 2020 and 2021). The library was produced with the immunoSEQ multiplex PCR assay. TCRdb's version of the immuneACCESS table is confined to in-frame rearrangements and falls short of the full clone set. An unresolved V gene accounts for under half of the shortfall where checked; the remainder is of unknown origin. Across this sample there are approximately 940,000 clones, with around three quarters seen only once. The ten largest make up approximately 1.5% of the sample. Sequencing was carried out using memory CD4+ T cells sorted from blood. This sample's cell subset or site label indicates: CD45RA-negative fraction. Receptor source: a man between 18 and 35 years old in good health.

Points on this clone: The same CDR3 arises from other DNA sequences in this sample as well. V is TRBV27 and J is TRBJ1-6; 7 nucleotides agree with TRBD1. The CDR3 loop spans 14 amino acids. From germline, CDR1 is MNHEY and CDR2 SMNVEV (reference sequence). V gave up 7 bases and J gave up 7 bases; unmatched junction bases: 7. CDR3 DNA sequence: TGTGCCAGCAAGATAGACAGGGAGAATTCACCCCTCCACTTT. This codes for CASKIDRENSPLHF.

The rearrangement links TRBV5-8 to TRBJ2-2; TRBD2 agrees at 8 bases. The CDR3 length is 14 residues. The germline gives CDR1 SGHTS, CDR2 YDEGEE. J was trimmed by 4 bases and V by 10 bases; bases with no gene match: 9. In nucleotides, the CDR3 is TGTGCCGGATCCCGGGGGGGCATCACCGGGGAGCTGTTTTTT. This sequence encodes CAGSRGGITGELFF.

The rearrangement uses TRBV28 and TRBJ1-1; 9 nucleotides match TRBD1. The length of the CDR3 is 15 residues. CDR1 MDHEN and CDR2 SYDVKM come from the germline V gene. V shed 5 bases, J shed 8 bases, and the junction held 12 bases outside the gene matches. As DNA, the CDR3 is TGTGCCAGCAGTCCCACGGACAGGGGACCCCCAGAAGCTTTCTTT. Residues: CASSPTDRGPPEAFF.

The chain uses TRBV6-1 and TRBJ2-5; possible D gene TRBD2, 5 bases. Per germline, CDR1 MNHNS and CDR2 SASEGT. Trimming left V 0 bases short and J 5 bases short, with 16 bases between. The CDR3 has 16 residues. CDR3 bases: TGTGCCAGCAGTGAAGCGACGGCCGGAGGTCCGGAGACCCAGTACTTC. This codes for CASSEATAGGPETQYF.

V and J are TRBV11-2 and TRBJ2-3, with D uncertain. This CDR3 is built from 16 residues. Trimming cost V 2 bases and J 0 bases, with 12 bases left between them. CDR1 is SGHAT and CDR2 is FQNNGV in the germline V gene. The CDR3 DNA follows: TGTGCCAGCAGCTTAAGAACGGGCTTTAGCACAGATACGCAGTATTTT. It codes for CASSLRTGFSTDTQYF.

The chain links TRBV5-4 to TRBJ2-3, with unresolved D. Between the trimmed V and J ends, which lost 0 bases and 2 bases, there was a span of 10 bases. Germline CDR1 SGHNT, CDR2 YYREEE (reference sequence). CDR3 length equals 15 residues. CDR3 sequence: CASSLASGNTDTQYF. CDR3 DNA: TGTGCCAGCAGCTTGGCCTCTGGGAACACAGATACGCAGTATTTT.